This passage covers 20 T cell receptor beta chains from one sample sequenced in a study of blood T cell repertoires in COVID-19. Produced via immunoSEQ multiplex PCR; TCRdb's table is partial and in-frame only. There are tens of thousands of clones in the sample; roughly 80% occur only once, and over 15% lies in the top ten. Sequencing was carried out using peripheral blood. The receptors derive from an elderly woman with acute or convalescent COVID-19.

This chain links TRBV10-3 with TRBJ2-7; the match to TRBD1 covers 11 bases. Germline CDR1 and CDR2: ENHRY and SYGVKD. The CDR3 covers 17 residues. V shed 8 bases and J 5 bases; nucleotides not matched to a gene: 17. The CDR3 protein is CAIREGQGAGTRDEQYF. The CDR3 nucleotides read TGTGCCATCCGAGAAGGACAGGGGGCCGGGACGAGGGACGAGCAGTACTTC.

The CDR3, as DNA: TGTGCCTGGAACCCGACAGCGAGCACTGAAGCTTTCTTT. This codes for CAWNPTASTEAFF. This chain connects TRBV30 to TRBJ1-1; possibly TRBD1 for D (5 bases). The CDR3 is 13 residues long. The germline V and J ends were trimmed by 4 bases and 4 bases, with 13 bases remaining between them. Germline CDR1 and CDR2: GTSNPN and SVGIG (reference sequence). Using reference TRBV30 and TRBJ1-1 for the parts outside the CDR3, the full variable domain is SQTIHQWPATLVQPVGSPLSLECTVEGTSNPNLYWYRQAAGRGLQLLFYSVGIGQISSEVPQNLSASRPQDRQFILSSKKLLLSDSGFYLCAWNPTASTEAFFGQGTRLTVV.

The CDR3 sequence is CATSRGQGYMNTEAFF. As DNA, the CDR3 is TGTGCCACCAGCAGGGGACAGGGATATATGAACACTGAAGCTTTCTTT. The chain links TRBV15 to TRBJ1-1, with 9 bases fitting TRBD1. CDR3 length: 16 residues. The germline gives CDR1 LNHNV, CDR2 YYDKDF (reference sequence). Germline trimming cut 3 bases from V and 0 bases from J; bases unmatched to any gene: 5.

There are a few counts of this clone. This chain uses TRBV7-3 with TRBJ2-5, with 7 bases identical to TRBD2. This CDR3 is built from 13 residues. Germline V lookup: CDR1 SGHTA, CDR2 FQGTGA. The ends lost 6 bases at V and 5 bases at J; junction bases unmatched: 6. CDR3 nucleotide sequence: TGTGCCAGCAGTCTCAGGCGGGGGGAGACCCAGTACTTC. Its protein is CASSLRRGETQYF.

The chain employs TRBV5-6 and TRBJ1-1, with 7 bases that match TRBD1. The CDR3 has 14 residues. Germline V gene sequence: CDR1 SGHDT, CDR2 YYEEEE. With 4 bases clipped from V and 0 bases from J, the junction kept 3 bases outside the gene matches. CDR3 protein: CASSTTGVNTEAFF. The CDR3 DNA follows: TGTGCCAGCAGCACAACAGGGGTGAACACTGAAGCTTTCTTT.

This rearrangement joins TRBV27 to TRBJ1-1; D perhaps matches TRBD1 (5 bases). Germline V gene lookup returns CDR1 MNHEY and CDR2 SMNVEV (reference sequence). The CDR3 is 13 amino acids. Trimming shortened V by 3 bases and J by 10 bases, and 15 bases separated the two germline ends. This CDR3 reads CASSLDIRVGAFF. The CDR3 nucleotides read TGTGCCAGCAGTTTGGACATCCGGGTTGGAGCTTTCTTT.

This rearrangement joins TRBV18 to TRBJ1-5, with D tentatively TRBD1 (6 bases). The CDR3 consists of 17 residues. The germline CDR1 and CDR2 sequences are KGHSH and LQKENI. With 1 base removed from V and 3 bases from J, the gap between germline ends came to 16 bases. The CDR3 is CASSPRPAGASNQPQHF. CDR3 in DNA: TGTGCCAGCTCACCACGTCCCGCGGGGGCTTCCAATCAGCCCCAGCATTTT.

The V gene is TRBV19, the J gene TRBJ2-1, with D possibly matching TRBD1 (5 bases). The CDR3 extends over 16 amino acids. In germline, CDR1 is LNHDA, CDR2 SQIVND (reference sequence). Between the trimmed V and J ends, which lost 4 bases and 4 bases, there was a span of 17 bases. CDR3: CASSTWGSISYNEQFF. In DNA form, the CDR3 reads TGTGCCAGTAGTACTTGGGGCTCGATTTCTTACAATGAGCAGTTCTTC.

The CDR3 bases are TGTGCCAGCAGCCCTAGGCGGCGAGAGACCCAGTACTTC. It codes for CASSPRRRETQYF. The chain has TRBV7-2 and TRBJ2-5; D is unclear. V was trimmed by 5 bases and J by 4 bases, leaving 11 bases between them. The germline CDR1 and CDR2 sequences are SGHTA and FQGNSA. This CDR3 has 13 amino acids.

The V call is TRBV24-1, the J call TRBJ2-1, with TRBD1 as a possible D gene (5 bases). V gave up 4 bases and J gave up 9 bases, with 12 bases separating them. Germline CDR1 is KGHDR and CDR2 is SFDVKD. The CDR3 runs 13 residues. The CDR3 coding sequence is TGTGCCACCAGTGAGTTTAGGGGTGCTGAGCAGTTCTTC. Translation: CATSEFRGAEQFF.

The V and J genes are TRBV3-1 (or the pseudogene TRBV3-2) and TRBJ2-5, with D tentatively TRBD2 (7 bases). CDR1 and CDR2 from the germline V gene are LGHDT and YNNKEL (reference sequence). Between the trimmed V and J ends, which lost 4 bases and 5 bases, there was a span of 20 bases. This CDR3 contains 16 residues. The CDR3 bases are TGTGCCAGCAGCCGGGAAGGGGGGGCGAATTTGGAGACCCAGTACTTC. Translation: CASSREGGANLETQYF.

This sequence joins TRBV7-6 and TRBJ2-3, with 12 positions matching TRBD2. The V and J ends lost 4 bases and 1 base, in that order; junction bases with no gene match: 6. CDR3 length: 17 residues. The germline gives CDR1 SGHVS, CDR2 FNYEAQ. As DNA, the CDR3 is TGTGCCAGCAGCTCCCCACTAGCGGGGGGACGCACAGATACGCAGTATTTT. Its translation is CASSSPLAGGRTDTQYF.

The chain links TRBV2 to TRBJ1-5; D is ambiguous. Germline CDR1 is SNHLY and CDR2 is FYNNEI. The V end was cut by 3 bases, the J end by 0 bases, with 6 bases between. CDR3 length: 14 residues. The CDR3 sequence: CASSDLNSNQPQHF. The CDR3 nucleotides are TGTGCCAGCAGTGATCTAAATAGCAATCAGCCCCAGCATTTT.

The rearrangement uses TRBV19 and TRBJ1-2; D call uncertain. Germline-derived CDR1 and CDR2 are LNHDA and SQIVND (reference sequence). The CDR3 is 15 amino acids. The V end was cut by 3 bases, the J end by 8 bases, with 19 bases between. The CDR3 coding sequence is TGTGCCAGTAGTATCCGCCCGGGAAGAAGGGCAGGCTACACCTTC. This sequence encodes CASSIRPGRRAGYTF.

This clone was detected once. The chain uses TRBV9 and TRBJ1-1; D ambiguous. The CDR3 contains 14 residues. Germline CDR1 SGDLS, CDR2 YYNGEE. Trimming pared 0 bases from V and 0 bases from J, leaving 6 bases between. The CDR3 is CASSVGALNTEAFF. The CDR3 nucleotides read TGTGCCAGCAGCGTAGGAGCATTGAACACTGAAGCTTTCTTT.

J is TRBJ1-4 and V is TRBV5-1; no definite D call. Germline CDR1 and CDR2: SGHRS and YFSETQ. Trimming removed 4 bases from V and 8 bases from J, with 15 bases in between. The CDR3 has 14 amino acids. CDR3 sequence reads: CASSIGQAGEKLFF. CDR3 in DNA: TGCGCCAGCAGCATTGGGCAAGCAGGAGAAAAACTGTTTTTT.

This chain joins TRBV3-1 (or the pseudogene TRBV3-2) and TRBJ1-2; 7 bases are shared with TRBD1. Per germline, CDR1 LGHDT and CDR2 YNNKEL (reference sequence). The CDR3 extends over 15 amino acids. Trimming removed 6 bases from V and 2 bases from J; junction bases left unmatched: 9. The CDR3 DNA reads TGTGCCAGCAGACCTACCGGGACAGTCAACTATGGCTACACCTTC. Its translation: CASRPTGTVNYGYTF.

This rearrangement joins TRBV6-5 to TRBJ2-1, with a weak D call TRBD2 (5 bases). Germline V CDR1 and CDR2: MNHEY, SVGAGI. V was pared by 2 bases and J by 8 bases, with 13 bases between. The CDR3 is made up of 14 amino acids. CDR3: CASSYVSGNDEQFF. In nucleotides, the CDR3 is TGTGCCAGCAGTTACGTATCGGGGAACGATGAGCAGTTCTTC.

The chain carries TRBV29-1 and TRBJ1-2; tentative D call: TRBD1 (6 bases). Germline V lookup: CDR1 SQVTM, CDR2 ANQGSEA. Trimming pared 2 bases from V and 8 bases from J, leaving 12 bases between. This CDR3 has 12 residues. The CDR3 here is CSVEPRQEGYTF. CDR3 DNA: TGCAGCGTTGAACCGCGACAGGAGGGCTACACCTTC.

This rearrangement joins TRBV5-4 to TRBJ2-2, with D tentatively TRBD2 (6 bases). From germline, CDR1 is SGHNT and CDR2 YYREEE (reference sequence). The CDR3 length is 16 residues. Trimming removed 2 bases from V and 0 bases from J, with 11 bases in between. CDR3 residues: CASSLRPGANTGELFF. DNA for the CDR3: TGTGCCAGCAGCTTAAGACCGGGGGCGAACACCGGGGAGCTGTTTTTT.